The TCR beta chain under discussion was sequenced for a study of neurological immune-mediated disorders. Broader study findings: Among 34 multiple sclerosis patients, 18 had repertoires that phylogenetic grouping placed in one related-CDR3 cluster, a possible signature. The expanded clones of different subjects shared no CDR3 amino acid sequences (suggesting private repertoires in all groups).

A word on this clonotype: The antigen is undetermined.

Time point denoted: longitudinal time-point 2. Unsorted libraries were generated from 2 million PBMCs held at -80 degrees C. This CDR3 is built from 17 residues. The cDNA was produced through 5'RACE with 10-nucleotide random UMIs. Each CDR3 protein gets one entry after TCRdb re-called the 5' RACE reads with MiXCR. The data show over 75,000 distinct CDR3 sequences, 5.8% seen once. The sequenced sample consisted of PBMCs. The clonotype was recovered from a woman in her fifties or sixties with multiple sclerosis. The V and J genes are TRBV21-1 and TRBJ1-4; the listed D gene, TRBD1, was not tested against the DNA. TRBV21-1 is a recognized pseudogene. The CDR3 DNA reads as TGTGCCAGCAGCAAAGAAGACAGGGAACCGGAGAATGAAAAACTGTTTTTT. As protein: CASSKEDREPENEKLFF.